What follows are 21 T cell receptor beta chains derived from one specimen sequenced in a study of T cell responses to AZD1222 COVID-19 vaccine. Sequencing was performed with immunoSEQ multiplex PCR; in TCRdb, only in-frame clones are kept and a portion is missing. The sample has roughly 100,000 clones; 70% to 90% are singletons. The sequencing used peripheral blood, collected on day 0 of AZD1222 vaccination. These receptors all stem from an adult in good health.

J is TRBJ1-1 and V is TRBV29-1; D possibly corresponds to TRBD1 (5 bases). Germline assignment: CDR1 SQVTM and CDR2 ANQGSEA. The CDR3 is 13 amino acids. Trimming took off 6 bases at V and 3 bases at J, with 14 bases between the two ends. CDR3 amino acids: CSVGRSGDTEAFF. In DNA form, the CDR3 reads TGCAGCGTGGGGAGATCGGGGGACACTGAAGCTTTCTTT.

The CDR3 is CASSLFSSTDTQYF. The CDR3 DNA sequence: TGCGCCAGCAGCTTATTTTCTAGCACAGATACGCAGTATTTT. The chain has TRBV5-1 and TRBJ2-3; unclear D gene. Germline CDR1 is SGHRS and CDR2 is YFSETQ. The CDR3 spans 14 residues. Trimming took 2 bases from V and 0 from J, leaving 7 bases between them.

V gene TRBV19 combines with J gene TRBJ2-1; 9 bases are a match to TRBD2. The CDR3 sequence is 15 residues long. With 2 bases clipped from V and 4 bases from J, the junction kept 3 bases outside the gene matches. The germline gives CDR1 LNHDA, CDR2 SQIVND (reference sequence). CDR3 amino acids: CASSISAGGYNEQFF. CDR3 DNA sequence: TGTGCCAGTAGTATATCAGCGGGGGGATACAATGAGCAGTTCTTC.

The CDR3 DNA is TGTGCCAGCAGTGAATTTAGTCTTGGCCGTACCTACGAGCAGTACTTC. It specifies CASSEFSLGRTYEQYF. The chain employs TRBV6-1 and TRBJ2-7, with D uncertain. The CDR3 has 16 residues. V was cut by 2 bases and J by 2 bases, with 16 bases left in between. Germline CDR1 and CDR2: MNHNS and SASEGT.

V usage is TRBV5-5 and J usage is TRBJ1-2, with D tentatively TRBD1 (5 bases). Trimming pared 2 bases from V and 2 bases from J, leaving 13 bases between. Looked up from germline, CDR1 is SGHKS and CDR2 is YYEKEE (reference sequence). The CDR3 length is 15 residues. DNA for the CDR3: TGTGCCAGCAGCTTAGAGGGGTCCGGAAACTATGGCTACACCTTC. Translating it yields CASSLEGSGNYGYTF.

This clone was found once. This rearrangement joins TRBV19 to TRBJ1-4; 7 bases agree with TRBD1. J lost 4 bases, V lost 6 bases, and 8 bases had no gene match. In germline, CDR1 is LNHDA, CDR2 SQIVND (reference sequence). The CDR3 runs 15 residues. CDR3 residues: CASRSTGAFNEKLFF. In DNA form, the CDR3 reads TGTGCCAGTAGGAGTACAGGGGCCTTTAATGAAAAACTGTTTTTT.

This clone appeared once. The chain employs TRBV5-8 and TRBJ1-1, with TRBD1 matching 8 bases. Germline V gene lookup returns CDR1 SGHTS and CDR2 YDEGEE. The CDR3 has 16 residues. V shed 4 bases and J 1 base; nucleotides not matched to a gene: 9. The CDR3 coding sequence is TGTGCCAGCAGCGCAGGGACAGGTCACACGAACACTGAAGCTTTCTTT. Its protein product is CASSAGTGHTNTEAFF.

The J gene is TRBJ2-4, the V gene TRBV2; D is possibly TRBD1 (5 bases). The V end was cut by 6 bases, the J end by 8 bases, with 14 bases between. CDR3 length equals 13 residues. Germline V gene data show CDR1 as SNHLY and CDR2 as FYNNEI. The CDR3 DNA is TGTGCCAGCAGGGTCGGCAGGGCTGACATTCAGTACTTC. This gives the protein CASRVGRADIQYF. The full variable domain, its missing parts supplied by reference TRBV2 and TRBJ2-4, is EPEVTQTPSHQVTQMGQEVILRCVPISNHLYFYWYRQILGQKVEFLVSFYNNEISEKSEIFDDQFSVERPDGSNFTLKIRSTKLEDSAMYFCASRVGRADIQYFGAGTRLSVL.

The chain links TRBV6-6 to TRBJ2-1; D is unclear. This CDR3 has 12 residues. The V gene lost 0 bases and the J gene lost 7 bases, with 4 bases spanning the gap. Germline lookup yields CDR1 MNHNY and CDR2 SVGAGI (reference sequence). The CDR3 is CASSYSVNEQFF. As DNA, the CDR3 is TGTGCCAGCAGTTACTCAGTTAATGAGCAGTTCTTC.

The chain links TRBV5-4 to TRBJ2-6; tentatively, D is TRBD2 (6 bases). V lost 7 bases to trimming and J lost 4 bases, with 27 bases between them. CDR3 length: 19 residues. The germline CDR1 and CDR2 sequences are SGHNT and YYREEE (reference sequence). The CDR3 DNA reads as TGTGCCAGCGCCGGGGGATCCGGGAGTGGCCGGGAGGGGGCCAACGTCCTGACTTTC. Protein sequence: CASAGGSGSGREGANVLTF.

V gene TRBV5-4 combines with J gene TRBJ2-5, with 13 bases that match TRBD2. The CDR3 length is 15 residues. Germline V CDR1 and CDR2: SGHNT, YYREEE (reference sequence). Germline trimming cut 4 bases from V and 4 bases from J; bases unmatched to any gene: 4. The CDR3 bases are TGTGCCAGCAGCCAGTGGACTAGCGGGGGAGAGACCCAGTACTTC. It yields the protein CASSQWTSGGETQYF.

The rearrangement joins TRBV27 to TRBJ2-7, with D possibly being TRBD1 or TRBD2 (5 bases each). Trimming removed 7 bases from V and 6 bases from J, with 16 bases in between. The CDR3 totals 13 residues. Germline V lookup: CDR1 MNHEY, CDR2 SMNVEV (reference sequence). DNA of the CDR3: TGTGCCAGCACGGTCGGACCGGGGCTCGAGCAGTACTTC. This encodes CASTVGPGLEQYF.

The rearrangement uses TRBV2 and TRBJ2-6, with 8 bases matching TRBD1. From germline, CDR1 is SNHLY and CDR2 FYNNEI. The CDR3 sequence is 22 residues long. Unmatched junction bases numbered 25, after V lost 9 bases and J lost 0 bases. CDR3 protein: CASQGPHHRTGTGHSGANVLTF. The CDR3 bases are TGTGCCAGTCAGGGCCCACACCATCGAACCGGGACAGGACACTCTGGGGCCAACGTCCTGACTTTC.

J is TRBJ1-4 and V is TRBV7-9; 10 bases are a match to TRBD1. The V and J ends lost 5 bases and 8 bases, in that order; junction bases with no gene match: 5. The CDR3 has 14 amino acids. Germline V CDR1 and CDR2: SEHNR, FQNEAQ (reference sequence). CDR3 region: CASSRQGAGEKLFF. The CDR3 DNA reads TGTGCCAGCAGCCGACAGGGGGCGGGGGAAAAACTGTTTTTT.

The chain combines TRBV19 with TRBJ1-1, with unresolved D. Germline-derived CDR1 and CDR2 are LNHDA and SQIVND (reference sequence). Trimming stripped 5 bases from V and 0 bases from J, with 7 bases between. This CDR3 comprises 13 residues. The CDR3 sequence: CASSRLMNTEAFF. Written as DNA, the CDR3 is TGTGCCAGTAGTCGGCTTATGAACACTGAAGCTTTCTTT.

The chain combines TRBV19 with TRBJ2-5; the match to TRBD1 covers 8 bases. Germline trimming cut 5 bases from V and 6 bases from J; bases unmatched to any gene: 8. Per germline, CDR1 LNHDA and CDR2 SQIVND (reference sequence). The CDR3 is 14 residues long. CDR3 region: CASSPRQGAKTQYF. The CDR3, as DNA: TGTGCCAGTAGTCCACGGCAGGGGGCGAAGACCCAGTACTTC.

The gene calls are TRBV2 and TRBJ1-5; D unclear. The CDR3 has 14 residues. Per the germline V gene, CDR1 is SNHLY and CDR2 is FYNNEI. With 5 bases removed from V and 3 bases from J, the gap between germline ends came to 11 bases. The CDR3 sequence: CASSSDTVNQPQHF. The CDR3, as DNA: TGTGCCAGCAGTTCCGACACAGTCAATCAGCCCCAGCATTTT.

In this sample, this clone turned up a few times. The rearrangement links TRBV10-3 to TRBJ2-3; either TRBD1 or TRBD2 may supply D (6 bases each). The germline V and J ends were trimmed by 3 bases and 2 bases, with 12 bases remaining between them. CDR3 size: 15 residues. CDR1 is ENHRY and CDR2 is SYGVKD in the germline V gene. CDR3 bases: TGTGCCATCAGTGATGGAGGGGGGTACACAGATACGCAGTATTTT. Its translation is CAISDGGGYTDTQYF.

The chain employs TRBV6-1 and TRBJ2-7; D is tentatively TRBD1 or TRBD2 (5 bases each). V lost 1 base and J 3 bases, leaving 13 bases between the germline ends. Germline V gene sequence: CDR1 MNHNS, CDR2 SASEGT. This CDR3 is 15 amino acids long. Written as DNA, the CDR3 is TGTGCCAGCAGTGAAGGTGGGACCGGACTCTACGAGCAGTACTTC. It yields the protein CASSEGGTGLYEQYF.

The chain carries TRBV15 and TRBJ2-4; unclear D gene. Per germline, CDR1 LNHNV and CDR2 YYDKDF (reference sequence). The CDR3 consists of 12 residues. Between the trimmed V and J ends, which lost 1 base and 8 bases, there was a span of 6 bases. The CDR3, as DNA: TGTGCCACCAGCAGAGTCCCCTACATTCAGTACTTC. This sequence encodes CATSRVPYIQYF.

The J gene is TRBJ2-2, the V gene TRBV7-9; D gene unclear. CDR1 is SEHNR and CDR2 is FQNEAQ in the germline V gene (reference sequence). V dropped 4 bases and J dropped 6 bases, with 9 bases sitting between them. This CDR3 has 13 residues. As DNA, the CDR3 is TGTGCCAGCAGCTCCTCAGGTTCCGGGGAGCTGTTTTTT. This codes for CASSSSGSGELFF.